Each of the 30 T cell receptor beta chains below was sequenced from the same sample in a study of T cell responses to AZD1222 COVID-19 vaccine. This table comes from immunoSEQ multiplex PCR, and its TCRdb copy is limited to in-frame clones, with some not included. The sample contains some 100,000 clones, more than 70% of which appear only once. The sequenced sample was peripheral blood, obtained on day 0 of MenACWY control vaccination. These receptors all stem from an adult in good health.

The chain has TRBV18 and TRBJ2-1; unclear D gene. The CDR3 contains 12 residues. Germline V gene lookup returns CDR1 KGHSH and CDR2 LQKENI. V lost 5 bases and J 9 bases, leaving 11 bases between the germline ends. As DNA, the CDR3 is TGTGCCAGCTCATATCTGGGATTTGAGCAGTTCTTC. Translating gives CASSYLGFEQFF.

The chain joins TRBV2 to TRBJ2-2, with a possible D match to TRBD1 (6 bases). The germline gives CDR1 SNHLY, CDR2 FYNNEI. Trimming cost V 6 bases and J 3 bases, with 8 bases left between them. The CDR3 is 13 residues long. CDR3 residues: CASRNRDTGELFF. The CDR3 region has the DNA TGTGCCAGCAGGAACAGGGACACCGGGGAGCTGTTTTTT.

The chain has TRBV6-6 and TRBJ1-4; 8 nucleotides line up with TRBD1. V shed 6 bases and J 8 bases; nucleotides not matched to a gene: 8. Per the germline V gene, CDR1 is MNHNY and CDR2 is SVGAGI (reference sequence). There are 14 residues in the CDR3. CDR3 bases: TGTGCCAGCAGATCCGGGACAGGCGCCGAAAAACTGTTTTTT. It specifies CASRSGTGAEKLFF.

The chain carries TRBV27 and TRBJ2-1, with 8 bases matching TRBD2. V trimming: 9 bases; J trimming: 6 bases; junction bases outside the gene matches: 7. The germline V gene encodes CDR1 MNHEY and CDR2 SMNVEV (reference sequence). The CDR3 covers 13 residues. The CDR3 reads CASQAGAGNEQFF. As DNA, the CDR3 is TGTGCCAGTCAAGCGGGAGCTGGCAATGAGCAGTTCTTC.

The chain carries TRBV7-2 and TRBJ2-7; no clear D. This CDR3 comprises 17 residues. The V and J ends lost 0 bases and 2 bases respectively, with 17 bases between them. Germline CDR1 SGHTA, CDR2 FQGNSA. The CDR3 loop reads CASSLAPTGQIAYEQYF. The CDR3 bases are TGTGCCAGCAGCTTAGCCCCAACCGGGCAGATAGCCTACGAGCAGTACTTC.

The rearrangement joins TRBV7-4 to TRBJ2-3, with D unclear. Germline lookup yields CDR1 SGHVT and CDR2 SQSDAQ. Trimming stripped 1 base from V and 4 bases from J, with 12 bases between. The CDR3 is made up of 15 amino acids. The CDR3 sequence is CASSLETVYADTQYF. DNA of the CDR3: TGTGCCAGCAGCTTAGAAACGGTATACGCAGATACGCAGTATTTT. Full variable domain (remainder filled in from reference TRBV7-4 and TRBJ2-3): GAGVSQSPRYKVAKRGRDVALRCDSISGHVTLYWYRQTLGQGSEVLTYSQSDAQRDKSGRPSGRFSAERPERSVSTLKIQRTEQGDSAVYLCASSLETVYADTQYFGPGTRLTVL.

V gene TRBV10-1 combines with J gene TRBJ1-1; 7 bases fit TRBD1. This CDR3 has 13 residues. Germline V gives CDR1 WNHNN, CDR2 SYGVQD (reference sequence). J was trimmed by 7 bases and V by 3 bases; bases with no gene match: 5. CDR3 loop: CASSEQGWGEAFF. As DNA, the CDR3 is TGCGCCAGCAGTGAACAGGGGTGGGGTGAAGCTTTCTTT.

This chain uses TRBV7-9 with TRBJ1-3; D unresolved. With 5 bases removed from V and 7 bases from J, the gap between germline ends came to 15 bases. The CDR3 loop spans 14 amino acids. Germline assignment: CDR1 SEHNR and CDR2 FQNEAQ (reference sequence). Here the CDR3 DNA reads TGTGCCAGCAGCCTCTATTCCCGTGGGAACACCATATATTTT. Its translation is CASSLYSRGNTIYF.

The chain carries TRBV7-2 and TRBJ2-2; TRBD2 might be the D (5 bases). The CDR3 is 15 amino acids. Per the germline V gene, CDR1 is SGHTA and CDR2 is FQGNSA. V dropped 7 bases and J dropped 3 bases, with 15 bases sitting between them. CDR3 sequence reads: CASTARTSYTGELFF. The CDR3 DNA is TGTGCCAGCACAGCTCGGACTTCCTACACCGGGGAGCTGTTTTTT.

The CDR3, as DNA: TGTGCCAGCAGCTCGGGACAGGAGAATGAAAAACTGTTTTTT. It specifies CASSSGQENEKLFF. The rearrangement links TRBV7-9 to TRBJ1-4, with 8 nucleotides matching TRBD1. V shed 4 bases, J shed 5 bases, and the junction held 3 bases outside the gene matches. The length of the CDR3 is 14 residues. Germline V CDR1 and CDR2: SEHNR, FQNEAQ (reference sequence). Using reference TRBV7-9 and TRBJ1-4 for the parts outside the CDR3, the full variable domain is DTGVSQNPRHKITKRGQNVTFRCDPISEHNRLYWYRQTLGQGPEFLTYFQNEAQLEKSRLLSDRFSAERPKGSFSTLEIQRTEQGDSAMYLCASSSGQENEKLFFGSGTQLSVL.

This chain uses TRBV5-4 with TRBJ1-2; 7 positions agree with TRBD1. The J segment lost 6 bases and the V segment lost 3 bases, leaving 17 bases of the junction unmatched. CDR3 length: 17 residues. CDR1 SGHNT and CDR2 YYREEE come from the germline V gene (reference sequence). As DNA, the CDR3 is TGTGCCAGCAGCTGGGCCAAGCGCAGGGGGAGAGGGGATGGCTACACCTTC. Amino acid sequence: CASSWAKRRGRGDGYTF. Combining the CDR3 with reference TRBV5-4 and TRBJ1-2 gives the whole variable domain ETGVTQSPTHLIKTRGQQVTLRCSSQSGHNTVSWYQQALGQGPQFIFQYYREEENGRGNFPPRFSGLQFPNYSSELNVNALELDDSALYLCASSWAKRRGRGDGYTFGSGTRLTVV.

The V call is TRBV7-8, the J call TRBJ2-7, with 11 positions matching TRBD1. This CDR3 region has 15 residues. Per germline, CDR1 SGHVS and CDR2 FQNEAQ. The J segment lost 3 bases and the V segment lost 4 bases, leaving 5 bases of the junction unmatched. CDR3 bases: TGTGCCAGCAGCTCCTCGGGACAGGGGGTCTACGAGCAGTACTTC. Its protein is CASSSSGQGVYEQYF.

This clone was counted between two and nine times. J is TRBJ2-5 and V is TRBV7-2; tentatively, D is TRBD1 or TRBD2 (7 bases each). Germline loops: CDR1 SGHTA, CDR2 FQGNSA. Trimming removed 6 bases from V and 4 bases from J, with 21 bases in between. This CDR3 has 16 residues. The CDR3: CASSSLQGGIGETQYF. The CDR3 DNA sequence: TGTGCCAGCAGTTCCCTTCAGGGGGGGATTGGAGAGACCCAGTACTTC. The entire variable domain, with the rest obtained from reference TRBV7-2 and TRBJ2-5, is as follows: GAGVSQSPSNKVTEKGKDVELRCDPISGHTALYWYRQSLGQGLEFLIYFQGNSAPDKSGLPSDRFSAERTGGSVSTLTIQRTQQEDSAVYLCASSSLQGGIGETQYFGPGTRLLVL.

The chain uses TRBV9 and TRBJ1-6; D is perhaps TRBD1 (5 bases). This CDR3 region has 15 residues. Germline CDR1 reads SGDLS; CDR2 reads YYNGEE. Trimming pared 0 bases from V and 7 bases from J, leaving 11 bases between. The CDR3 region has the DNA TGTGCCAGCAGCGTAGAGGAGGGGCTGAATTCACCCCTCCACTTT. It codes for CASSVEEGLNSPLHF.

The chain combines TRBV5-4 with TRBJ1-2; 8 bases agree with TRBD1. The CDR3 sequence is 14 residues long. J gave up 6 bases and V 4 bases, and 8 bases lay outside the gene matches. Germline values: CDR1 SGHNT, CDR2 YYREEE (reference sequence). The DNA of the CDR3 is TGTGCCAGCAGCCACATTCAGGGGGCAGATGGCTACACCTTC. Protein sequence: CASSHIQGADGYTF. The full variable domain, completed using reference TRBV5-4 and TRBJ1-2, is ETGVTQSPTHLIKTRGQQVTLRCSSQSGHNTVSWYQQALGQGPQFIFQYYREEENGRGNFPPRFSGLQFPNYSSELNVNALELDDSALYLCASSHIQGADGYTFGSGTRLTVV.

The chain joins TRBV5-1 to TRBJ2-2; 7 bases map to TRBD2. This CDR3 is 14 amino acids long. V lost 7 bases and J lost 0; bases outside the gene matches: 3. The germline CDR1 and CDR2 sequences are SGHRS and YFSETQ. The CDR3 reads CASAGVANTGELFF. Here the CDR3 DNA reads TGCGCCAGCGCGGGGGTCGCGAACACCGGGGAGCTGTTTTTT.

In nucleotides, the CDR3 is TGTGCCAGCACCCCGCAAGGGGGCGCGAGGAGGAACACTGAAGCTTTCTTT. The encoded protein is CASTPQGGARRNTEAFF. The rearrangement joins TRBV27 to TRBJ1-1; 7 positions match TRBD1. CDR1 and CDR2 (germline): MNHEY, SMNVEV (reference sequence). The CDR3 extends over 17 amino acids. The V and J ends lost 7 bases and 1 base, in that order; junction bases with no gene match: 15.

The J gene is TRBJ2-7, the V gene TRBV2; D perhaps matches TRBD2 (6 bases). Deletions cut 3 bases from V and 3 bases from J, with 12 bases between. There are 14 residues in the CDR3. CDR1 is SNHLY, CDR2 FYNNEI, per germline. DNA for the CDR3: TGTGCCAGCAGTGATCTCTGGCGGGGCTACGAGCAGTACTTC. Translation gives CASSDLWRGYEQYF.

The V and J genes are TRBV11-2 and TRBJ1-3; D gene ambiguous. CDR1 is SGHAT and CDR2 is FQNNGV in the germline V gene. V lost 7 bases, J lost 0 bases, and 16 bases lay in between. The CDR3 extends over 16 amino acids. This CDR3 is CASIGGAGSSGNTIYF. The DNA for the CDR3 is TGTGCCAGCATAGGAGGTGCAGGCAGCTCTGGAAACACCATATATTTT.

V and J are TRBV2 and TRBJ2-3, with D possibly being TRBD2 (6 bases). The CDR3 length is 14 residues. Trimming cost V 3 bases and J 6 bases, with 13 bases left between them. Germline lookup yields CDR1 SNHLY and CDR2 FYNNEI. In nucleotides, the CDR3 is TGTGCCAGCAGTGATAGTCTAGCGACGGATACGCAGTATTTT. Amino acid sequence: CASSDSLATDTQYF.

The CDR3 loop reads CATQGGIRTDTQYF. CDR3 sequence (DNA): TGCGCCACCCAGGGGGGCATCCGCACAGATACGCAGTATTTT. V is TRBV10-2 and J is TRBJ2-3; D may be TRBD1 (7 bases). Trimming took 10 bases from V and 1 from J, leaving 15 bases between them. The CDR3 loop spans 14 amino acids. The germline CDR1 and CDR2 sequences are WSHSY and SAAADI.

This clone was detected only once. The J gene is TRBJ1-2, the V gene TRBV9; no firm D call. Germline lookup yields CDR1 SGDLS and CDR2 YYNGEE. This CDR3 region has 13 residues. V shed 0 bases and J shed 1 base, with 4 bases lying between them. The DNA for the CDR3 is TGTGCCAGCAGCGTAGAGGGTAACTATGGCTACACCTTC. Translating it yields CASSVEGNYGYTF. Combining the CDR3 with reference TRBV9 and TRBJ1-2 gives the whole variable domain DSGVTQTPKHLITATGQRVTLRCSPRSGDLSVYWYQQSLDQGLQFLIQYYNGEERAKGNILERFSAQQFPDLHSELNLSSLELGDSALYFCASSVEGNYGYTFGSGTRLTVV.

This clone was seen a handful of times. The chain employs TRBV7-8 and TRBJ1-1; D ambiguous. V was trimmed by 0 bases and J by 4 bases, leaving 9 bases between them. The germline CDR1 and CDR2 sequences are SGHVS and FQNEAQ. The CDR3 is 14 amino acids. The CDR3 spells CASSLAISTTEAFF. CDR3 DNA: TGTGCCAGCAGCTTAGCGATTTCCACCACTGAAGCTTTCTTT.

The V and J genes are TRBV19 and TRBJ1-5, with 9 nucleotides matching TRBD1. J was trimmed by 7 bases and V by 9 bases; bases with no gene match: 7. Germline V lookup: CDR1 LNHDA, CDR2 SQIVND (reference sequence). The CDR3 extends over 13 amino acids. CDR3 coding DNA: TGTGCCAGCCAACAGGGGGCGAGGCAGCCCCAGCATTTT. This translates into CASQQGARQPQHF.

The CDR3 DNA follows: TGTGCCAGCTCACCAGATCCAGGGGTGGGTCAGCCCCAGCATTTT. It is translated as CASSPDPGVGQPQHF. The chain recombines TRBV18 with TRBJ1-5; tentatively, D is TRBD1 (6 bases). This CDR3 is built from 15 residues. V shed 2 bases and J shed 6 bases, with 14 bases lying between them. Germline V gene lookup returns CDR1 KGHSH and CDR2 LQKENI.

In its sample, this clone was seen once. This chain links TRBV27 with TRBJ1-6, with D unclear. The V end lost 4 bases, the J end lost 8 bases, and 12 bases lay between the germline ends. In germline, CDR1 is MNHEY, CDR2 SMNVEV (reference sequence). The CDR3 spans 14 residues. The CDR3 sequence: CASSWSLLDSPLHF. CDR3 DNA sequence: TGTGCCAGCAGTTGGAGTCTCCTAGATTCACCCCTCCACTTT.

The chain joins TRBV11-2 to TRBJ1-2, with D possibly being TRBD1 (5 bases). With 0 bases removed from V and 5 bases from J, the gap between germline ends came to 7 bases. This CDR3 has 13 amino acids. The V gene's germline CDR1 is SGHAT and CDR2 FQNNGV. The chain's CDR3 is CASSLEGRYGYTF. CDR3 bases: TGTGCCAGCAGCTTAGAGGGACGGTATGGCTACACCTTC. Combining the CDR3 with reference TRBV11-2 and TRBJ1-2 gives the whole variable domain EAGVAQSPRYKIIEKRQSVAFWCNPISGHATLYWYQQILGQGPKLLIQFQNNGVVDDSQLPKDRFSAERLKGVDSTLKIQPAKLEDSAVYLCASSLEGRYGYTFGSGTRLTVV.

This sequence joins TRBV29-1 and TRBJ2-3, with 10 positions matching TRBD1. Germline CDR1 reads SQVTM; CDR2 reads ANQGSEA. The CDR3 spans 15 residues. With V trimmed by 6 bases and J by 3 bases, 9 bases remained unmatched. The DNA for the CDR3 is TGCAGCGTGTCCGGGACAGGGGCTTGGACAGATACGCAGTATTTT. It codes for CSVSGTGAWTDTQYF.

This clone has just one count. CDR3 sequence reads: CASSLRGANVLTF. CDR3 in DNA: TGTGCCAGCAGCTTACGCGGGGCCAACGTCCTGACTTTC. The chain couples TRBV5-8 to TRBJ2-6, with D uncertain. Trimming took off 2 bases at V and 4 bases at J, with 4 bases between the two ends. This CDR3 comprises 13 residues. Germline CDR1 SGHTS, CDR2 YDEGEE.

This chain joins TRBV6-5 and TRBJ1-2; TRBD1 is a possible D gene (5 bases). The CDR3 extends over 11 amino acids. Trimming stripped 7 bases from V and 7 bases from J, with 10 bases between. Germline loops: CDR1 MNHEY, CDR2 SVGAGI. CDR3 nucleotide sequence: TGTGCCAGCACGCGGGGGGGTGGCTACACCTTC. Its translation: CASTRGGGYTF.